These 3 T cell receptor beta chains came from one sample sequenced in a study of CD8 T cells in ankylosing spondylitis. Via MiXCR, TCRdb re-called the 5' RACE reads, giving one row per CDR3 protein. The sample includes 150,000 to 250,000 distinct CDR3 sequences, about 13% seen only once; the top ten take approximately 16%. Material for sequencing was blood, either unsorted or a sorted T cell fraction (not recorded which). These receptors came from a male donor with ankylosing spondylitis or in good health (not recorded which).

The J gene is TRBJ2-7, the V gene TRBV7-2; 7 bases align to TRBD1. The CDR3 consists of 12 residues. With V trimmed by 6 bases and J by 9 bases, 8 bases remained unmatched. Germline CDR1 reads SGHTA; CDR2 reads FQGNSA. The chain's CDR3 is CASRPRTGPQYF. The DNA for the CDR3 is TGTGCCAGCAGACCTAGGACAGGCCCGCAGTACTTC.

This clonotype showed up just a few times. The junction and the germline gene differ at one end; a read error may be behind it. The J gene is TRBJ2-1, the V gene TRBV30, with D perhaps TRBD2 (7 bases). CDR1 and CDR2 (germline): GTSNPN, SVGIG (reference sequence). The CDR3 totals 13 residues. The CDR3 here is CAGRGGPFNEQFF. As DNA, the CDR3 is TGTGCCGGGAGGGGGGGGCCGTTCAATGAGCAGTTCTTC.

The chain uses TRBV6-1 and TRBJ2-7; 9 bases fit TRBD1. Germline values: CDR1 MNHNS, CDR2 SASEGT. This CDR3 region has 16 residues. V dropped 6 bases and J dropped 3; count of bases not matched to a gene: 12. This chain's CDR3 is CASRPSRSTGGYEQYF. The DNA of the CDR3 is TGTGCCAGCAGGCCTTCTCGATCGACAGGGGGCTACGAGCAGTACTTC.